These 8 T cell receptor beta chains were all obtained from the same sample, sequenced in a study of blood T cells in healthy people across ages. The use of a sample-barcoded 5' primer and a J-beta primer mix characterized a second PCR of 7 to 11 cycles. TCRdb re-derived calls from the 5' RACE reads in MiXCR, one entry per CDR3 protein. The sample consists of roughly 1,300,000 distinct CDR3 sequences, around 55% of them appearing once. The sequenced sample consisted of blood. Receptors were obtained from a man aged 18 to 29 in good health.

This chain uses TRBV7-2 with TRBJ1-1, with TRBD1 identical over 9 bases. The CDR3 runs 14 residues. CDR1 and CDR2 from the germline V gene are SGHTA and FQGNSA. J gave up 6 bases and V 3 bases, and 5 bases lay outside the gene matches. This chain's CDR3 is CASSLDRGDAEAFF. Here the CDR3 DNA reads TGTGCCAGCAGCTTGGACAGGGGTGACGCTGAAGCTTTCTTT.

This sequence joins TRBV5-4 and TRBJ2-7; D perhaps matches TRBD1 (5 bases). Trimming left V 4 bases short and J 0 bases short, with 14 bases between. Per germline, CDR1 SGHNT and CDR2 YYREEE (reference sequence). This CDR3 is built from 15 residues. This CDR3 is CASSLTSTGSYEQYF. Written as DNA, the CDR3 is TGTGCCAGCAGCCTGACTTCTACAGGCTCCTACGAGCAGTACTTC.

This chain uses TRBV12-3 or TRBV12-4 with TRBJ1-4, with D maybe TRBD1 (5 bases). The V end lost 6 bases, the J end lost 5 bases, and 16 bases lay between the germline ends. CDR3 length: 15 amino acids. CDR3 DNA sequence: TGTGCCAGCAGACGCACCGGGACGCTGAATGAAAAACTGTTTTTT. It is translated as CASRRTGTLNEKLFF.

V gene TRBV20-1 combines with J gene TRBJ2-1; D unclear. V lost 1 base and J 0 bases, leaving 13 bases between the germline ends. The CDR3 runs 16 residues. Per germline, CDR1 DFQATT and CDR2 SNEGSKA (reference sequence). The CDR3 loop reads CSARVVPRSSYNEQFF. In nucleotides, the CDR3 is TGCAGTGCTAGAGTAGTGCCGAGGAGCTCCTACAATGAGCAGTTCTTC.

The chain employs TRBV20-1 and TRBJ2-7; no clear D. Germline-derived CDR1 and CDR2 are DFQATT and SNEGSKA (reference sequence). V was clipped by 1 base and J by 2 bases, with 9 bases between them. The CDR3 extends over 13 amino acids. The DNA for the CDR3 is TGCAGTGCTAGAGCCCCAGCTACCTACGAGCAGTACTTC. Protein product: CSARAPATYEQYF.

V is TRBV9 and J is TRBJ2-1; TRBD1 or TRBD2 may be the D gene (5 bases each). This CDR3 is built from 10 residues. Per germline, CDR1 SGDLS and CDR2 YYNGEE. V lost 4 bases, J lost 15 bases, and 11 bases lay in between. The CDR3 DNA reads as TGTGCCAGCAGCCTGGGACGACCGTTCTTC. As protein: CASSLGRPFF.

The chain joins TRBV4-3 to TRBJ1-3; TRBD1 aligns across 9 bases. The germline gives CDR1 LGHNA, CDR2 YSLEER. The J segment lost 4 bases and the V segment lost 4 bases, leaving 11 bases of the junction unmatched. This CDR3 has 17 amino acids. The CDR3 spells CASSRKGQGVGGNTIYF. The CDR3 DNA reads as TGCGCCAGCAGCCGCAAGGGACAGGGTGTGGGAGGAAACACCATATATTTT.

The table lists this clonotype with a count of one. This sequence joins TRBV30 and TRBJ2-1, with D possibly called TRBD1 or TRBD2 (5 bases each). Trimming removed 2 bases at V and 5 bases at J, with 13 bases between. This CDR3 is built from 14 residues. From germline, CDR1 is GTSNPN and CDR2 SVGIG (reference sequence). In nucleotides, the CDR3 is TGTGCCTGGAGTATTGGGGACGGGGACAATGAGCAGTTCTTC. It encodes CAWSIGDGDNEQFF.